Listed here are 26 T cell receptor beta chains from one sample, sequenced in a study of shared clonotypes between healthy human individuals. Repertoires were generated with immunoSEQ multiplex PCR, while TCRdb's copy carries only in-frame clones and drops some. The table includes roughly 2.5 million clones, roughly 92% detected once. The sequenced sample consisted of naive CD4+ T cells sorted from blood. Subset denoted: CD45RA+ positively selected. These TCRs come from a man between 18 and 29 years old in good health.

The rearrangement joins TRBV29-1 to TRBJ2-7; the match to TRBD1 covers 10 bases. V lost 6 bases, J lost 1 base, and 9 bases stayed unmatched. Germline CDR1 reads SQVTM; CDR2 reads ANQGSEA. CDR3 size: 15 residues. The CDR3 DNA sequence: TGCAGCGTGGGGAACCGGGACAGGGGTTCCTACGAGCAGTACTTC. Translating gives CSVGNRDRGSYEQYF.

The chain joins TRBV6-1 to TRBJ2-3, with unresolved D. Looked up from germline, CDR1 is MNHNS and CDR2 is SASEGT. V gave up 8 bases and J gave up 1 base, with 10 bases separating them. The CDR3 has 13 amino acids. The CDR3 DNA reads TGTGCCAGCCTTAAGGATGGCACAGATACGCAGTATTTT. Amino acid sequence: CASLKDGTDTQYF.

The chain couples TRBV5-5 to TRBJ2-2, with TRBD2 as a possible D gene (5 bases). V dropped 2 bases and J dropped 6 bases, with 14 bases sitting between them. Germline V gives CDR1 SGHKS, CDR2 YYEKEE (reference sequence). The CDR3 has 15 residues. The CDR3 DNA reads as TGTGCCAGCAGCTTTACGAGGCTCGGGGCCGGGGAGCTGTTTTTT. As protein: CASSFTRLGAGELFF.

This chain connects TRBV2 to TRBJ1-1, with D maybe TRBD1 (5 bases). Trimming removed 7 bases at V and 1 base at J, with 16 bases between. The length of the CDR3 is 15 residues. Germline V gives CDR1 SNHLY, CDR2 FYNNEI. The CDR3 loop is CASTPQDTGNTEAFF. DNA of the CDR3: TGTGCCAGCACTCCTCAGGACACGGGGAACACTGAAGCTTTCTTT.

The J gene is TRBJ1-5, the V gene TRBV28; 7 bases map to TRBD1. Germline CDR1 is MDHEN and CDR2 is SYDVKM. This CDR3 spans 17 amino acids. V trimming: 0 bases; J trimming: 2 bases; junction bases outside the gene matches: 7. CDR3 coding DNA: TGTGCCAGCAGTTTATGGGCAGGGGGTTACGGCAATCAGCCCCAGCATTTT. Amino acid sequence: CASSLWAGGYGNQPQHF.

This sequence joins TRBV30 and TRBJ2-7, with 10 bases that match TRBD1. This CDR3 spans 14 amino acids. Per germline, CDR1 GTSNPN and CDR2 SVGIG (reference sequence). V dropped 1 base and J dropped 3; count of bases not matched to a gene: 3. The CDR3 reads CAWSGQGAGYEQYF. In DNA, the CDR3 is TGTGCCTGGAGTGGACAGGGGGCTGGCTACGAGCAGTACTTC.

The CDR3 here is CAWSWGKGHNSPLHF. CDR3 bases: TGTGCCTGGAGTTGGGGAAAAGGCCACAATTCACCCCTCCACTTT. The V gene is TRBV30, the J gene TRBJ1-6; no firm D call. CDR1 is GTSNPN and CDR2 is SVGIG in the germline V gene (reference sequence). V gave up 2 bases and J gave up 7 bases, with 15 bases separating them. The CDR3 runs 15 residues.

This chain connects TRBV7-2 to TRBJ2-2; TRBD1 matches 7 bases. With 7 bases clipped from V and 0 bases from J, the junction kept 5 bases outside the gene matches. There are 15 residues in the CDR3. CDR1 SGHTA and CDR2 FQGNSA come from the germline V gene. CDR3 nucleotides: TGTGCCAGCACCATCGGGACAGCGAACACCGGGGAGCTGTTTTTT. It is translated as CASTIGTANTGELFF.

The CDR3 region is CAISESGTPSEQYF. The CDR3 region has the DNA TGTGCCATCAGTGAGTCGGGGACACCTTCCGAGCAGTACTTC. This chain connects TRBV10-3 to TRBJ2-7, with D perhaps matching TRBD1 (6 bases). The germline V and J ends were trimmed by 0 bases and 6 bases, with 12 bases remaining between them. This CDR3 is built from 14 residues. Germline CDR1 ENHRY, CDR2 SYGVKD.

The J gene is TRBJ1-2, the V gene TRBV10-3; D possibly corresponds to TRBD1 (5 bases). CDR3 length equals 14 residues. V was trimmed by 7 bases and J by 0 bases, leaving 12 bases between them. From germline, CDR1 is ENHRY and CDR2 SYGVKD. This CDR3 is CAITSGSANYGYTF. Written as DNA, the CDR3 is TGTGCCATCACCTCAGGGTCGGCTAACTATGGCTACACCTTC.

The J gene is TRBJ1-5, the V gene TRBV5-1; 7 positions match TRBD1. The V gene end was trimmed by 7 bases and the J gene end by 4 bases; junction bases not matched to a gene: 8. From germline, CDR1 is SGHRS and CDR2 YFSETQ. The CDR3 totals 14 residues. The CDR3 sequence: CASRMEGANQPQHF. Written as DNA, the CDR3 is TGCGCCAGCCGGATGGAGGGGGCGAATCAGCCCCAGCATTTT.

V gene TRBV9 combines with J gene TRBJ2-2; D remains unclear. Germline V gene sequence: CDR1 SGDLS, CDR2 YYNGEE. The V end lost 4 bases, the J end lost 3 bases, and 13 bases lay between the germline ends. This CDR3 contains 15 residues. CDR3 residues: CASSHLGSDTGELFF. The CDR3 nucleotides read TGTGCCAGCAGCCACCTGGGATCCGACACCGGGGAGCTGTTTTTT.

CDR3 region: CASSLVRGLSYEQYF. The CDR3, as DNA: TGTGCCAGCAGCCTGGTGAGAGGCCTCTCCTACGAGCAGTACTTC. The gene calls are TRBV6-6 and TRBJ2-7; D not certain. Germline V gene data show CDR1 as MNHNY and CDR2 as SVGAGI (reference sequence). The CDR3 sequence is 15 residues long. V lost 6 bases and J lost 0, with 15 bases in between.

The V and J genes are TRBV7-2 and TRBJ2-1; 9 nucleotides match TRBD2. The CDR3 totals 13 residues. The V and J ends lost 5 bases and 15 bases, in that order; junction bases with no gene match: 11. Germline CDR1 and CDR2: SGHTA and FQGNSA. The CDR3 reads CASSLVAGEKMFF. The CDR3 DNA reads TGTGCCAGCAGCCTAGTAGCGGGGGAGAAGATGTTCTTC.

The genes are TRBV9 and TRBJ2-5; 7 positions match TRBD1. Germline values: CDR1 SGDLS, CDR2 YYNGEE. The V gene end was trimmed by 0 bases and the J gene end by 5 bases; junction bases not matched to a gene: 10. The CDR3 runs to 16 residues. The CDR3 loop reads CASSVVGAGGRETQYF. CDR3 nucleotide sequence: TGTGCCAGCAGCGTAGTGGGAGCAGGGGGTAGGGAGACCCAGTACTTC.

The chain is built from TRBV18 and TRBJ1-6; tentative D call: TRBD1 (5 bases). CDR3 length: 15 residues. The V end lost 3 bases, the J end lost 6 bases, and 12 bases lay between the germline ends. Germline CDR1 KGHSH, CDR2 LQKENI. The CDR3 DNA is TGTGCCAGCTCACCTGGGGACGGCAGTAATTCACCCCTCCACTTT. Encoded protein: CASSPGDGSNSPLHF. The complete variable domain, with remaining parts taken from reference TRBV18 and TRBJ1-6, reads NAGVMQNPRHLVRRRGQEARLRCSPMKGHSHVYWYRQLPEEGLKFMVYLQKENIIDESGMPKERFSAEFPKEGPSILRIQQVVRGDSAAYFCASSPGDGSNSPLHFGNGTRLTVT.

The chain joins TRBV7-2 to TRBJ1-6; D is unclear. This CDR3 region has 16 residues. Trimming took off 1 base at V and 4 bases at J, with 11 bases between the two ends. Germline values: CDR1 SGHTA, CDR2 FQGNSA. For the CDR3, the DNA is TGTGCCAGCAGCTTAGTAGTGGAGGTTTATAATTCACCCCTCCACTTT. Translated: CASSLVVEVYNSPLHF.

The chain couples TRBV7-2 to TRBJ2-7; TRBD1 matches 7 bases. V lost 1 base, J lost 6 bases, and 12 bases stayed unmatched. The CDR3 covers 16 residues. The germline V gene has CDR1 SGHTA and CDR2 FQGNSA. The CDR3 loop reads CASSLGLTTGRGEQYF. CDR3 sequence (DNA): TGTGCCAGCAGCTTAGGGCTTACGACAGGGCGAGGCGAGCAGTACTTC.

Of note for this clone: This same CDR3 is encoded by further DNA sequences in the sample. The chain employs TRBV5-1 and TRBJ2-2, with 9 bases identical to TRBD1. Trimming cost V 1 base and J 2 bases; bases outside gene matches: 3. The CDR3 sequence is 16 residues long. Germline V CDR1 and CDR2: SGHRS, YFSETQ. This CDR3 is CASSLWTGANTGELFF. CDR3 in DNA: TGCGCCAGCAGCTTGTGGACAGGGGCTAACACCGGGGAGCTGTTTTTT.

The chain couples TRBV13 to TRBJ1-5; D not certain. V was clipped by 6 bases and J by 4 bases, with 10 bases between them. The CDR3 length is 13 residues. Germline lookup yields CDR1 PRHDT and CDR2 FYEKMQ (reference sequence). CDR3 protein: CASSFAGNQPQHF. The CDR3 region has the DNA TGTGCCAGCAGTTTCGCGGGGAATCAGCCCCAGCATTTT.

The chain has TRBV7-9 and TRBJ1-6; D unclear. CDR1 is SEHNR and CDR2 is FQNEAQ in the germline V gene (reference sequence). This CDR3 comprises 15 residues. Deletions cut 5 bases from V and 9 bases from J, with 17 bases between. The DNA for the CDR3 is TGTGCCAGCAGCCTCAGTGGGCAGAAAGTTTCACCCCTCCACTTT. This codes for CASSLSGQKVSPLHF.

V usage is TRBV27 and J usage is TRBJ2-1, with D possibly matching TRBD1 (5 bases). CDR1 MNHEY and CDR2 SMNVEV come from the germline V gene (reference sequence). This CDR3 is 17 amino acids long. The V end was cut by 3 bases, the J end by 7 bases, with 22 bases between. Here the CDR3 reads CASSFPSIGVLSNEQFF. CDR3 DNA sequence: TGTGCCAGCAGTTTCCCGTCCATAGGGGTCCTTTCAAATGAGCAGTTCTTC.

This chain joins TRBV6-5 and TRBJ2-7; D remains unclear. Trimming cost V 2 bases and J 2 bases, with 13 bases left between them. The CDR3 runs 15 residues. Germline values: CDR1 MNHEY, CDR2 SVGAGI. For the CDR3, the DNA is TGTGCCAGCAGTTACAGCAGGACCGTCACCTACGAGCAGTACTTC. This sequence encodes CASSYSRTVTYEQYF.

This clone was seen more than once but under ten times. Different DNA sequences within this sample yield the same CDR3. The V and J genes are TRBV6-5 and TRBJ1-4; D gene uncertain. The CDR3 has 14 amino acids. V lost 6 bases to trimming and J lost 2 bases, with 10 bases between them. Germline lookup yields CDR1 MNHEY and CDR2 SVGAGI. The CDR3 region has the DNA TGTGCCAGCAGCCGAGGGCAGACTAATGAAAAACTGTTTTTT. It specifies CASSRGQTNEKLFF.

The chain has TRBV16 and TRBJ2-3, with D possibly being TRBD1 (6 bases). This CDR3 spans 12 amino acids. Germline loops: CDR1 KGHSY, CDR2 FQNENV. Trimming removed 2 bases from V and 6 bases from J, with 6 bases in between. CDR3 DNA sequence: TGTGCCAGCAGCCAAAGGGGGGATACGCAGTATTTT. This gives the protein CASSQRGDTQYF.

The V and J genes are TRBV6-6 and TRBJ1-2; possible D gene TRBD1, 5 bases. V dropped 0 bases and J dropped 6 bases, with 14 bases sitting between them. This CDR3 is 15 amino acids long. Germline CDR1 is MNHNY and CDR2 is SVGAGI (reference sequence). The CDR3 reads CASSYSQGLVDGYTF. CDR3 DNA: TGTGCCAGCAGTTACTCCCAGGGCCTGGTCGATGGCTACACCTTC.